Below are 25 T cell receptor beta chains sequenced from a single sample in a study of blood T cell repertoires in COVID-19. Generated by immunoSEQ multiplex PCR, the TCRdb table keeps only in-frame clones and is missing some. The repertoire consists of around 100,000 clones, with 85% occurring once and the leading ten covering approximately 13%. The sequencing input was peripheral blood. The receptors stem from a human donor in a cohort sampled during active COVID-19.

The chain's CDR3 is CASSVGTGGADTQYF. Written as DNA, the CDR3 is TGTGCCAGCAGCGTTGGGACAGGGGGCGCAGATACGCAGTATTTT. The chain joins TRBV5-6 to TRBJ2-3; TRBD1 matches 12 bases. The CDR3 sequence is 15 residues long. The J segment lost 4 bases and the V segment lost 4 bases, leaving 4 bases of the junction unmatched. In germline, CDR1 is SGHDT, CDR2 YYEEEE.

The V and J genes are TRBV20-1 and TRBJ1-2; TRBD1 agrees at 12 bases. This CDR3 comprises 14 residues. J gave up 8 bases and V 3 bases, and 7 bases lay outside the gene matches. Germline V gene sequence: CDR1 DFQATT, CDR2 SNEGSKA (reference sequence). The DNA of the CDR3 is TGCAGTGCTAGTGGGGGACAGGGGGCTTTCGGCTACACCTTC. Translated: CSASGGQGAFGYTF.

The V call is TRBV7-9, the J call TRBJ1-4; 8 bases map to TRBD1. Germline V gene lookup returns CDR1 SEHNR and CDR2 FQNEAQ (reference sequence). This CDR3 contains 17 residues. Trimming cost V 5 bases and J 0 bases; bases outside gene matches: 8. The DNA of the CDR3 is TGTGCCAGCAGCCCCGGACAGGGTGGCACAACTAATGAAAAACTGTTTTTT. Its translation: CASSPGQGGTTNEKLFF.

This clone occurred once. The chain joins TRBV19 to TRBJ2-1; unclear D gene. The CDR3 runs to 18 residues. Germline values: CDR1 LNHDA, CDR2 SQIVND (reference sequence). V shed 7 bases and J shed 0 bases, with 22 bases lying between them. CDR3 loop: CASTNAPPGRSSYNEQFF. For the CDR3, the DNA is TGTGCCAGTACTAACGCCCCCCCTGGGCGATCCTCCTACAATGAGCAGTTCTTC. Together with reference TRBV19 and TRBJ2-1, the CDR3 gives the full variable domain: DGGITQSPKYLFRKEGQNVTLSCEQNLNHDAMYWYRQDPGQGLRLIYYSQIVNDFQKGDIAEGYSVSREKKESFPLTVTSAQKNPTAFYLCASTNAPPGRSSYNEQFFGPGTRLTVL.

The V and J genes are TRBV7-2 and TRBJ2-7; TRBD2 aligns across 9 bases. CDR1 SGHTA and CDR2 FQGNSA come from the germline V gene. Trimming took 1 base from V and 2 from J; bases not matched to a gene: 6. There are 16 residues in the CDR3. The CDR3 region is CASSLGERGVPYEQYF. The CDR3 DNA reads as TGTGCCAGCAGCTTAGGGGAGCGGGGGGTGCCCTACGAGCAGTACTTC.

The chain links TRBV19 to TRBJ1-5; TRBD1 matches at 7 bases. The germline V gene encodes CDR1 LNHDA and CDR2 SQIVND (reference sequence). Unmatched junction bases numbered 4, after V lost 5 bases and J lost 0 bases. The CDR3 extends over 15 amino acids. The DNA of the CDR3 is TGTGCCAGTAGTGGACGGACAGGTAGCAATCAGCCCCAGCATTTT. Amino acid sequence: CASSGRTGSNQPQHF.

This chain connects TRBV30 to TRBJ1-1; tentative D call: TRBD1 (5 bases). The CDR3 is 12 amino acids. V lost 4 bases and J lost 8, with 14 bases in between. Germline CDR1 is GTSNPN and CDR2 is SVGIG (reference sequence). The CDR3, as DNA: TGTGCCTGGACCGATCACTACAGGGAAGCTTTCTTT. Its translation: CAWTDHYREAFF.

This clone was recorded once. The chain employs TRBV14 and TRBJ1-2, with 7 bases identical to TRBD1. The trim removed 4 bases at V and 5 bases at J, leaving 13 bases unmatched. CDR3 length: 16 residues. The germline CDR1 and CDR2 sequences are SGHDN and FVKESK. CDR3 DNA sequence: TGTGCCAGCAGCCCCACGCCCGGGACAGCCCAATATGGCTACACCTTC. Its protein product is CASSPTPGTAQYGYTF.

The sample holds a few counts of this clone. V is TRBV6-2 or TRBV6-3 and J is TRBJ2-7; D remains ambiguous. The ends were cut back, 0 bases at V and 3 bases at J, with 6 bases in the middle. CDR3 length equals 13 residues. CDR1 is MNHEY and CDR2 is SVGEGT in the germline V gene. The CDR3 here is CASSYSLGYEQYF. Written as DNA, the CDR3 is TGTGCCAGCAGTTACTCGCTAGGCTACGAGCAGTACTTC.

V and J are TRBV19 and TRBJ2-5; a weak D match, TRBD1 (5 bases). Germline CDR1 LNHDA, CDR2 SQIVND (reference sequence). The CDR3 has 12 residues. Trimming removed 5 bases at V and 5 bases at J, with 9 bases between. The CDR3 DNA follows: TGTGCCAGTAGTTTGGGGCCGGAGACCCAGTACTTC. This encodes CASSLGPETQYF.

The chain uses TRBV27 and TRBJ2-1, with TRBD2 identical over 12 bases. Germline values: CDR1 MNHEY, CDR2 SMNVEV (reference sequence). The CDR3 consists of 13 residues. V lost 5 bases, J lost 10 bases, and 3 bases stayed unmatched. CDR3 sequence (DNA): TGTGCCAGCAGTCAGACTAGCGGGGGAGAGCAGTTCTTC. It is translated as CASSQTSGGEQFF.

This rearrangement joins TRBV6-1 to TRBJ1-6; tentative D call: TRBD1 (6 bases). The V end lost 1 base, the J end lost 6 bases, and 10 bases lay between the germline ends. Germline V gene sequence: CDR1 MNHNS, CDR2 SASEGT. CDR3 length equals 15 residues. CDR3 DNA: TGTGCCAGCAGTGAAGGCAGGGGTGGTAATTCACCCCTCCACTTT. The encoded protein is CASSEGRGGNSPLHF.

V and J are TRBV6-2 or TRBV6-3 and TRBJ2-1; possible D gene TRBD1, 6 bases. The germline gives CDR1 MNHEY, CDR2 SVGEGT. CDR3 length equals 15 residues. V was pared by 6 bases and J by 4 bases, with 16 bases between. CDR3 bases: TGTGCCAGCAGCGCGTCTAGTACAGGGTACAATGAGCAGTTCTTC. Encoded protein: CASSASSTGYNEQFF.

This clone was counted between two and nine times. This CDR3 is CASSLTGNVNQPQHF. CDR3 in DNA: TGTGCCAGCAGTCTAACAGGGAACGTTAATCAGCCCCAGCATTTT. The chain is built from TRBV7-9 and TRBJ1-5, with D possibly matching TRBD1 (6 bases). Per the germline V gene, CDR1 is SEHNR and CDR2 is FQNEAQ (reference sequence). There are 15 residues in the CDR3. Between the trimmed V and J ends, which lost 6 bases and 4 bases, there was a span of 16 bases.

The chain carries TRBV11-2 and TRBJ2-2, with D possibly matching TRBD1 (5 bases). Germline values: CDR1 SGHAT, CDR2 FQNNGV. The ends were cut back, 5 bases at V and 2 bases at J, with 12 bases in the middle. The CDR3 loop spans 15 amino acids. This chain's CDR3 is CASSHSRGNTGELFF. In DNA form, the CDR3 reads TGTGCCAGCAGCCACAGTAGGGGTAACACCGGGGAGCTGTTTTTT. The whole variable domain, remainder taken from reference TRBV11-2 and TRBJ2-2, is EAGVAQSPRYKIIEKRQSVAFWCNPISGHATLYWYQQILGQGPKLLIQFQNNGVVDDSQLPKDRFSAERLKGVDSTLKIQPAKLEDSAVYLCASSHSRGNTGELFFGEGSRLTVL.

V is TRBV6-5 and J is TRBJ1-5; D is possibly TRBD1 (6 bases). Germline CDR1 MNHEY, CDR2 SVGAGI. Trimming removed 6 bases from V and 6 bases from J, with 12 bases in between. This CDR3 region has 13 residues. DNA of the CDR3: TGTGCCAGCAGACACAGGGAAGGTCAGCCCCAGCATTTT. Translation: CASRHREGQPQHF.

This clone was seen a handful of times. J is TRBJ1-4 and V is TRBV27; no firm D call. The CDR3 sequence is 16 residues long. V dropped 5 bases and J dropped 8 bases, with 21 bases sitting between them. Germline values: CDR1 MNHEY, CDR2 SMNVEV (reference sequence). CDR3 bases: TGTGCCAGCAGTACCTCTCTTTTTCCACAATCGGAAAAACTGTTTTTT. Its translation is CASSTSLFPQSEKLFF. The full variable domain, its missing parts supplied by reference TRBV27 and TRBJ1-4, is EAQVTQNPRYLITVTGKKLTVTCSQNMNHEYMSWYRQDPGLGLRQIYYSMNVEVTDKGDVPEGYKVSRKEKRNFPLILESPSPNQTSLYFCASSTSLFPQSEKLFFGSGTQLSVL.

Here the CDR3 DNA reads TGCGCCAGCAATTGGGCTAGCCCCAGCACAGATACGCAGTATTTT. It encodes CASNWASPSTDTQYF. The chain is built from TRBV10-2 and TRBJ2-3, with a possible D match to TRBD2 (5 bases). Germline CDR1 is WSHSY and CDR2 is SAAADI. There are 15 residues in the CDR3. Trimming took off 7 bases at V and 0 bases at J, with 14 bases between the two ends.

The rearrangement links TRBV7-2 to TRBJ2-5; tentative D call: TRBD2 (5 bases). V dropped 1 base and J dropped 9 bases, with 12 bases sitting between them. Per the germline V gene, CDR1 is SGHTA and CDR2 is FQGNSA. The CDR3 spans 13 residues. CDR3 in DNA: TGTGCCAGCAGCTTAGACGTTTTCGGGGCCCAGTACTTC. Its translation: CASSLDVFGAQYF.

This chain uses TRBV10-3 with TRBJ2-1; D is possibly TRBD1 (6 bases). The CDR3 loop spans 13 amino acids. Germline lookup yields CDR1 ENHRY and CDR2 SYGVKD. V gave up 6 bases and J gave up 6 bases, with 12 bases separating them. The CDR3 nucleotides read TGTGCCATCAGGACCCAACAGGGCAATGAGCAGTTCTTC. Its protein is CAIRTQQGNEQFF.

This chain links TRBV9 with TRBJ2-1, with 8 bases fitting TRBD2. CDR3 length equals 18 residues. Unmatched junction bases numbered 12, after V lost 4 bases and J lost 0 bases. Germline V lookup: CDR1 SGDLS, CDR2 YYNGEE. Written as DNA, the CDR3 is TGTGCCAGCAGCCCCCGGGGTAGCGGGGTAAGCTCCTACAATGAGCAGTTCTTC. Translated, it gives CASSPRGSGVSSYNEQFF.

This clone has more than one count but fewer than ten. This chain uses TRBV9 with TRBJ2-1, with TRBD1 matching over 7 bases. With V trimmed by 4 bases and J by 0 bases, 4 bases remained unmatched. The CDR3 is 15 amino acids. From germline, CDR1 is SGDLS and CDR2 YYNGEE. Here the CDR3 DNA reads TGTGCCAGCAGCCCCCGGGACAGCTCCTACAATGAGCAGTTCTTC. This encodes CASSPRDSSYNEQFF.

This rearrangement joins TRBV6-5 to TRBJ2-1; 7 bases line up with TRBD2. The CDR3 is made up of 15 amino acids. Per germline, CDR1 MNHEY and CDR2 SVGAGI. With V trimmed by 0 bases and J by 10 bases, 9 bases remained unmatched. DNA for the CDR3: TGTGCCAGCAGTTACTCGAGGTTCGGGACTACCGAGCAGTTCTTC. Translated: CASSYSRFGTTEQFF.

The CDR3 DNA is TGCGCCAGCAGCGTGGGACACAGGGGCGAAAAACTGTTTTTT. It is translated as CASSVGHRGEKLFF. This chain connects TRBV5-1 to TRBJ1-4; 7 bases match TRBD1. CDR3 length: 14 amino acids. In germline, CDR1 is SGHRS, CDR2 YFSETQ. V lost 4 bases, J lost 8 bases, and 8 bases stayed unmatched.

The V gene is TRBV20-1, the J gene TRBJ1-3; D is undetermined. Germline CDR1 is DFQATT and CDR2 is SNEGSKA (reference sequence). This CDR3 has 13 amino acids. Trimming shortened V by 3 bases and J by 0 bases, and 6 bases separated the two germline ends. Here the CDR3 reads CSASHNSGNTIYF. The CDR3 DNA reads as TGCAGTGCTAGTCACAACTCTGGAAACACCATATATTTT.